Given below is one T cell receptor (beta chain) in context. Its antigen is not identified. This could be a read error, since a much larger clone is one nucleotide away. Amplification yielded TCR beta CDR3 regions, with RNA transcripts as the source. Primed by the HTBI set, a first-round RT-PCR was run on the TCR CDR3. TCRdb reprocessed the multiplex PCR reads with MiXCR, giving one entry per CDR3 protein. The repertoire holds around 100,000 distinct CDR3 sequences, with about 50% as singletons. Diagnosis of hyperthyroidism was new in patients aged 18 to 65, and its duration was under 2 months. PBMCs stemmed from less than 13 ml fresh peripheral blood. These data come from a study of T cells in Graves' hyperthyroidism and ophthalmopathy. Points from the study as a whole: Separation of ophthalmopathy from stable hyperthyroidism was achieved by a 13 V-J model. The model identified upcoming ophthalmopathy a median approximately six months ahead of onset.

The CDR3 has 17 amino acids. Germline V gene lookup returns CDR1 LGHNA and CDR2 YSLEER. The V gene is TRBV4-3, the J gene TRBJ1-2, with D perhaps matching TRBD1 (5 bases). This receptor was taken from a man aged 35 to 55 with Graves' hyperthyroidism. Specimen: blood. The CDR3 region has the DNA TGCGCCAGCAGCCAAGATCGCCCGGGACGCCTTAACTATGGCGACACCTTC. This encodes CASSQDRPGRLNYGDTF.